This note documents a single T cell receptor beta chain sequence. Its target antigen remains unknown. It has no much larger one-base neighbor in the sample; base qualities were not kept. Other nucleotide sequences in the sample specify the same CDR3. Healthy HIV-negative adults with no recently reported acute infections or vaccinations were included as donors. All donors were Caucasian adults living in Nashville, Tennessee, USA. CD4+ T cells were enriched by magnetic negative selection; naive cells were then positively selected on CD45RA, and the negative fraction formed the memory subset. Blood was collected by leukapheresis, and PBMCs were isolated by Ficoll-Histopaque density gradient centrifugation and then cryopreserved in liquid nitrogen vapor phase. Purity and quantity of every magnetically sorted T cell population were checked by analytical flow cytometry. From each sorted fraction, genomic DNA was isolated and quantified by UV absorbance on a Nanodrop 2000c.

This sample was included in a study of shared clonotypes between healthy human individuals (dated by TCRdb to 2019 to 2021). Some background on the complete study: The cohort comprised a couple of women and a few men aged 18 to 49 years. For each donor, CD4 naive and CD4 memory were each run on three plates, CD8 naive on two plates, and CD8 memory on one plate. Blood TCR repertoires of about 5 healthy adults were deeply sequenced to estimate repertoire size and the extent of clonotype sharing between individuals. Different laboratories and diverse techniques were used to prepare libraries and sequence TCR repertoires, to increase sequencing depth and limit assay-specific biases. Each donor's leukapheresis produced roughly between about 0.8 and 8.9 billion PBMCs.

The CDR3 contains 13 residues, cysteine and phenylalanine counted. Solely the CDR3 DNA is kept, with 39 bases framed from the first base. The CDR1 and CDR2 encoded by the germline V gene are MNHNS and SASEGT. The junction carries 9 bases between V and J, which are trimmed by 5 bases and 4 bases respectively. On the study overall, not on this receptor specifically: Only blood was sampled, and tissue TCR repertoires likely differ from those in blood. The small number of donors limited the genetic and exposure-history diversity represented. Larger estimated clonotype richness was generally found for naive subsets than for memory subsets. Incomplete sequencing was indicated by rarefaction of sorted-subset datasets, despite the large sequencing depth. Higher generation probabilities were observed for clonotypes shared by all four sorted-subset donors than for non-shared clonotypes. Based on pairwise subsampling, the degree of clonotype sharing among donors was expected to be affected by sequencing depth. When several donors were compared, the shared fraction of clonotypes was around 5.1% for naive CD4, less than 4% for naive CD8, more than 2% for memory CD4, and approximately 0.4% for memory CD8.

TCR CDR3 regions were amplified from genomic DNA by multiplex PCR using the deep immunoSEQ assay. For each cell subset, the extracted genomic DNA was distributed evenly across all wells of several immunoSEQ 96-well plates, and each plate served as one replicate. For sorted subsets, about 220 ng of genomic DNA, equivalent to some 30,000 T cell genomes, went into each replicate PCR. The purified libraries were quantified using a Qubit 3.0 fluorometer, sized with a Bioanalyzer 2100, and then quantified again using the KAPA Library Quantification kit. A separate single-read 150-cycle Illumina NextSeq 550 flow cell was used to sequence each immunoSEQ 96-well plate. In the original analysis: Because the immunoSEQ output held only junctional sequences and lacked quality scores, the filtering could not match the filtering applied to full-length reads. Sequences were annotated with PyIR, a Python wrapper for IgBLAST v1.9, using IMGT germline references to assign V/J genes and CDR3. Any read was removed if the V/J assignment was weak (E-value above 1e-6), the CDR3 was missing, or the read contained stop codons, out-of-frame junctions, or ambiguous translated residues. V3J clonotypes were defined by identical inferred V gene, J gene, and CDR3 amino acid sequence. Percentage overlap between repertoires was calculated by dividing the number of shared unique clonotypes by the size of the smaller repertoire. Repertoire richness was assessed with RTK rarefaction, the Chao1 estimator, and Recon v2.1 estimates of unobserved clonotypes. Generation probabilities were computed with OLGA for all TCRbeta clonotypes obtained by the gDNA method from several donors. The clones in this table, taken by TCRdb from immuneACCESS, are in-frame only. Not every clone is retained; where verified, under half of the shortfall comes from an unresolved V gene, and the cause of the rest is unknown. Clone size and the V and J calls come from that table; the DNA yielded D and trimming. In this sample the table shows some 2.4 million clones, approximately 93% of which occur a single time. The biggest ten clones account for approximately 0.37% of the sample.

This clonotype was obtained from a young man in good health. Some clones in this sample may be carry-over from other donors' samples. Sequencing was done on a sample of naive CD4+ T cells from PBMCs. The sample's cell subset or site, from its label and the paper: CD45RA+ positively selected. The V and J segments used are TRBV6-1 and TRBJ1-5; the D gene cannot be resolved reliably. The DNA reads as follows: TGTGCCAGCAGTCCGGGGTCTAATCAGCCCCAGCATTTT. This codes for CASSPGSNQPQHF.